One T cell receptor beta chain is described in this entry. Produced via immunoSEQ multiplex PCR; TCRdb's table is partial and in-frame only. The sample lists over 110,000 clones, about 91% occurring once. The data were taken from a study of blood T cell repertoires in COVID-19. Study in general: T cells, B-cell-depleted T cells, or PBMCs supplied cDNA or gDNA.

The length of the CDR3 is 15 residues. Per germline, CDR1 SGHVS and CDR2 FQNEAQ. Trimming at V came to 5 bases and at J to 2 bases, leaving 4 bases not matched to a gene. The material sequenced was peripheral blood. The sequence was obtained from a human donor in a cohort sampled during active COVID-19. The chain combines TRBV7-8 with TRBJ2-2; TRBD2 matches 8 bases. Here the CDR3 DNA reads TGTGCCAGCAGCCTCGGGACTAGTAACACCGGGGAGCTGTTTTTT. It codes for CASSLGTSNTGELFF.